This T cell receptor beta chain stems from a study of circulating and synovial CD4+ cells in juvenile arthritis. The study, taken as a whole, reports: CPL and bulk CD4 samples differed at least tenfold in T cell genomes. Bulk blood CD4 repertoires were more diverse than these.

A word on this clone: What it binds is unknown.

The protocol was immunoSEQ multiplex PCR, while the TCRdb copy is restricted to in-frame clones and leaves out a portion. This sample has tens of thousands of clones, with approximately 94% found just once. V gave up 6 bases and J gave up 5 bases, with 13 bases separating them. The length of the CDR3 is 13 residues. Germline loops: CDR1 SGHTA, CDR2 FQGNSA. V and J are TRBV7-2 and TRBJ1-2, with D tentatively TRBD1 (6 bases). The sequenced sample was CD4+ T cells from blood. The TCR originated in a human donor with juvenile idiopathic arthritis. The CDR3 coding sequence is TGTGCCAGCAGTCGGGACACCCAATATGGCTACACCTTC. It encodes CASSRDTQYGYTF.